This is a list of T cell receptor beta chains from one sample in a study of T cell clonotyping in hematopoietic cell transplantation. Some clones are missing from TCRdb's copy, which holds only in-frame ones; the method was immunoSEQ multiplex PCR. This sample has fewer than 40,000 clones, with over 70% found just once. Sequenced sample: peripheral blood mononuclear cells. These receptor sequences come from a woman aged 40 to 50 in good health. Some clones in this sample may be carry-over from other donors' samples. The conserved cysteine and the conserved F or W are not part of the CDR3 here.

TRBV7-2 ASSFSSVSPEAF
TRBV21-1 ASSKCRSQSQETQY
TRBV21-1 ASRWSNQPQH
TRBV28 ASDRPMSRGYT
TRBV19 ATSRDRNTEAF
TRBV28 ASSRGGATVEPQH
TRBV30 ARTGRDRVTGELF
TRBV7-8 ASSLNENSLGYT
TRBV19 ASSIGTSTYEQY
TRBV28 ASSFPPGQGVGEQY
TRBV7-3 ASSPQPGLAGAGAGEQF
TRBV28 ASSPRAEQY
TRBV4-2 ASSKASQETQY
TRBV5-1 ASSLPGTSGSRITDTQY
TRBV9 ASSVEGLATDTQY
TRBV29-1 SVGGPKQGNYGYT
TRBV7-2 ASSFGPNHHQPQH
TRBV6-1 ASSGPSLSRGVSSYEQY
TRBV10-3 AISEDSGGPKDNEQF
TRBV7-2 ASSLAGGSSGNTIY
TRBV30 AWALDRPHNQPQH
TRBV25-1 AVKGDSPYEQY
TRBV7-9 ASSQTDARYEQY
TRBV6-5 ASSRDGLRGYT
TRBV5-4 ASSPGSNNYGYT
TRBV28 ASSPSWPGSRGTELF
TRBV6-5 ASRSSSGNTIY
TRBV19 ASRDTLDQPQH
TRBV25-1 ASSEYGGTEAF
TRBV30 AWSPGQGLSGYT
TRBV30 AWSVLRGGELF
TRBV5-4 ASSWAGTGFGETQY
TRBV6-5 ASRADTSYEQY
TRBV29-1 SVGGGSGGELF
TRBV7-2 ASSPWTGSVLYGELF
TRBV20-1 SATLPGGDF
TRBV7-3 ASSLVVPAELRADTQY
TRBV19 ASSPLLADTQY
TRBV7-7 ASSPGLRNEQF
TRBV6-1 ASSAEKLF
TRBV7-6 ASKGAYEQY
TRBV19 ASSPGGSLNEKLF
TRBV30 AWSLTRRDEQY
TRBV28 ASSPILSLGSYEQY
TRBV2 ASAGYNEQF
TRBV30 AWSDTANTEAF
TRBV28 ASRDTTGNYGYT
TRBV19 ASSIEGTGMAEQY
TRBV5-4 ASSFTGQETQY
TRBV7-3 ASSFWSSGNTGELF
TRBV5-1 ASSSPGTDYGYT